A selection of T cell receptor beta chains follows, all from one sample in a study of cytomegalovirus exposure and HLA in healthy donors. Sequenced by immunoSEQ multiplex PCR; TCRdb stores in-frame clones only, minus some. This sample's table has some 89,000 clones. Sequenced sample: PBMCs. These receptors were obtained from a woman in her 30s in good health and CMV-seronegative. CDR3s include the opening cysteine and the closing phenylalanine or tryptophan. A D gene is named only where the DNA matches it firmly.

>TRBJ2-6|-|TRBV5-6
TGTGCCAGCGCTAGCTCCTCTGGGGCCAACGTCCTGACTTTC
CASASSSGANVLTF
>TRBJ1-2|-|TRBV7-9
TGTGCCAGCAGCGCCGGACACAATTATGGCTACACCTTC
CASSAGHNYGYTF
>TRBJ2-3|-|TRBV27
TGTGCCAGCAGTTCCCTCCCACAGGAGTTCCGCACAGATACGCAGTATTTT
CASSSLPQEFRTDTQYF
>TRBJ1-6|-|TRBV2
TGTGCCAGCAGTGAAGTTATCGGGGGAACCCTCCACTTT
CASSEVIGGTLHF
>TRBJ1-2|-|TRBV11-2
TGTGCCAGCAGCTTAGCCGGGAGTGGCTACACCTTC
CASSLAGSGYTF
>TRBJ1-1|-|TRBV6-5
TGTGCCAGCAGTTACGATGAGCAGAACACTGAAGCTTTCTTT
CASSYDEQNTEAFF
>TRBJ1-1|-|TRBV5-1
TGCGCCAGCAGCCTTACCCCAGGGGCAGAAGCTTTCTTT
CASSLTPGAEAFF
>TRBJ2-1|TRBD2|TRBV4-1
TGCGCCAGCAGCCGGGGGGGCGGGAGGGCCTTCAATGAGCAGTTCTTC
CASSRGGGRAFNEQFF
>TRBJ2-2|TRBD2|TRBV27
TGTGCCAGCAGTCCCCGACTAGCGGGAGGGCAAAACACCGGGGAGCTGTTTTTT
CASSPRLAGGQNTGELFF
>TRBJ1-2|TRBD1|TRBV6-4
TGTGCCAGCAGTCCGGGACAGGGGTTCGGCTACACCTTC
CASSPGQGFGYTF
>TRBJ2-3|TRBD2|TRBV28
TGTGCCAGCAGTCGAACACTGGGGGGGGATACGCAGTATTTT
CASSRTLGGDTQYF
>TRBJ1-1|-|TRBV6-1
TGTGCCAGCAGTGGAGGGGTTAGGGGGTTGTCTGAAGCTTTCTTT
CASSGGVRGLSEAFF